This T cell receptor beta chain was sequenced for a study of blood T cell repertoires in COVID-19. Study at large: The United States, Italy and Spain provided the acute and convalescent COVID-19 samples. PBMCs, B-cell-depleted T cells, or T cells were the source of the cDNA or gDNA that made up the material.

Original processing notes: Reference gene primer amplification gave estimated nucleated cell counts. Clones were read by immunoSEQ multiplex PCR, and TCRdb kept only the in-frame ones, dropping some. V and J calls and clone size are copied from that table; D and trimming were computed from the DNA. This sample has 200,000 or so clones; over 75% occur once, and the top ten carry about 10%. Sequencing was performed on peripheral blood. The source is a human donor with active or convalescent COVID-19. The donor label of this sample is uncertain.

CDR3 sequence reads: CASSSRAGTGTLRQYF. DNA of the CDR3: TGTGCCAGCAGTTCGCGGGCCGGGACAGGGACACTTCGGCAGTACTTC. The chain has TRBV27 and TRBJ2-7, with 9 bases that match TRBD1. CDR1 and CDR2 from the germline V gene are MNHEY and SMNVEV (reference sequence). Trimming cost V 4 bases and J 9 bases; bases outside gene matches: 16. The CDR3 consists of 16 residues.